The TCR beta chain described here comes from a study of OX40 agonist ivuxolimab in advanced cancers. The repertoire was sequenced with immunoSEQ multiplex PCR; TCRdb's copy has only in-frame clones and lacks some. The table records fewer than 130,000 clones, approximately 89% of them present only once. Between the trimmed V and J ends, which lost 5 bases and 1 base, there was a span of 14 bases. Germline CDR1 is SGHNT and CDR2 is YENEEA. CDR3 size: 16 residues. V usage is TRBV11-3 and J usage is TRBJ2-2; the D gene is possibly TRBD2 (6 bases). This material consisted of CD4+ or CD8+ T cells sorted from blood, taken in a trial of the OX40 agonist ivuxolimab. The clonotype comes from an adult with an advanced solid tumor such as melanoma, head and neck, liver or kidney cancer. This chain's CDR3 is CASSHRRRENTGELFF. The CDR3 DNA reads TGTGCCAGCAGCCACAGGCGGCGGGAGAACACCGGGGAGCTGTTTTTT.